The clone carrying this TCR beta chain was seen ten or more times. Its antigen is not known. The TCR beta CDR3 regions underwent amplification using RNA transcripts as the source. An initial round of RT-PCR targeting the TCR CDR3 relied on the HTBI primer set. TCRdb re-derived calls from the multiplex PCR reads in MiXCR, one entry per CDR3 protein. In the table there are about 150,000 distinct CDR3 sequences, approximately 20% of which are singletons. The CDR3 runs to 10 residues. V lost 10 bases and J lost 4, with 5 bases in between. The germline gives CDR1 SNHLY, CDR2 FYNNEI. This record comes from a study of T cells in Graves' hyperthyroidism and ophthalmopathy. Study summary: Blood from the periphery was taken at initial diagnosis, before any treatment.

Whole-study results and caveats: Researchers found most expanded thyroid clonotypes above 0.001 in blood as well.

Lactation, pregnancy, other autoimmune disease or uncontrolled infection led to exclusion of patients. The clonotype comes from a woman in her 50s with Graves' hyperthyroidism that later progressed to Graves' ophthalmopathy. The V call is TRBV2, the J call TRBJ2-1, with D uncertain. What was sequenced was blood. The CDR3 sequence is CAIGYNEQFF. CDR3 in DNA: TGTGCCATAGGATACAATGAGCAGTTCTTC.